This TCR beta chain stems from a study of blood T cell repertoires in COVID-19. Study in general: From the United States, Italy and Spain came samples of acute and convalescent COVID-19.

Per the original data handling: Reference gene primer amplification in the assay estimated nucleated cell counts. The method was immunoSEQ multiplex PCR; TCRdb's version includes in-frame clones alone and lacks a portion of them. That table gives V, J and clone size, and the DNA gave D and trimming. The sample holds tens of thousands of clones, about 87% seen once. This clonotype originated in a woman aged 45-60 years with acute or convalescent COVID-19. What was sequenced was peripheral blood.

The CDR3 protein is CASSPAGHSYNEQFF. CDR3 nucleotides: TGTGCCAGCAGCCCAGCGGGCCACTCCTACAATGAGCAGTTCTTC. The gene calls are TRBV6-5 and TRBJ2-1; D possibly corresponds to TRBD2 (6 bases). The CDR3 totals 15 residues. CDR1 and CDR2 (germline): MNHEY, SVGAGI. V lost 6 bases and J 0 bases, leaving 12 bases between the germline ends.